This TCR beta chain was captured in a study of CD8+CD57+ T cells in acquired aplastic anemia. Across the study: Each DNA sample taken from sorted CD4+ and CD8+ cells came to about 3.2 ug on average. Around 11 million reads, on average, were obtained for CD4+ cells from healthy donors. Findings of the study overall: Patients versus controls showed no significant CD8+ Simpson's diversity difference. Found in both controls and patients were around 31 CD8+ CDR3 sequences.

Comments on this clonotype: Its matching antigen is unknown.

CDR1 is LNHDA, CDR2 SQIVND, per germline (reference sequence). V lost 4 bases and J lost 7, with 22 bases in between. The CDR3 has 16 amino acids. The template for TCR beta VDJ and CDR3 sequence profiling was genomic DNA. Each CDR3 protein gets one entry after TCRdb re-called the reads with MiXCR. The sample consists of some 47,000 distinct CDR3 sequences, about two thirds of them appearing once. The chain carries TRBV19 and TRBJ1-1, with a tentative D call TRBD1 (5 bases). The sequence was collected from a human donor in good health, serving as a control. Sequenced material: sorted CD4+, CD8+, or CD8+CD57+ T cells (not recorded which) from PBMCs. CDR3 loop: CASSTSGRRQSNEAFF. CDR3 sequence (DNA): TGTGCCAGTAGTACCTCCGGTCGCCGACAGAGTAATGAAGCTTTCTTT.